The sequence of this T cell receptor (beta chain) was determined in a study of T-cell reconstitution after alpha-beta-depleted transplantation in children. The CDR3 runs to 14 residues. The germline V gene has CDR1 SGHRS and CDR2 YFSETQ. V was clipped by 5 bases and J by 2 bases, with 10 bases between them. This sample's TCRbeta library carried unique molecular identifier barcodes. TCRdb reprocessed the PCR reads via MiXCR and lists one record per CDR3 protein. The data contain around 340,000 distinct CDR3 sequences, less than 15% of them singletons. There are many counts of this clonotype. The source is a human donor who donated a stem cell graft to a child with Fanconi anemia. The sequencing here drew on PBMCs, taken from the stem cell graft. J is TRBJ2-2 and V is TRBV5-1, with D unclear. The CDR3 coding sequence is TGCGCCAGCAGTAATGGGGTAAACACCGGGGAGCTGTTTTTT. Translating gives CASSNGVNTGELFF.